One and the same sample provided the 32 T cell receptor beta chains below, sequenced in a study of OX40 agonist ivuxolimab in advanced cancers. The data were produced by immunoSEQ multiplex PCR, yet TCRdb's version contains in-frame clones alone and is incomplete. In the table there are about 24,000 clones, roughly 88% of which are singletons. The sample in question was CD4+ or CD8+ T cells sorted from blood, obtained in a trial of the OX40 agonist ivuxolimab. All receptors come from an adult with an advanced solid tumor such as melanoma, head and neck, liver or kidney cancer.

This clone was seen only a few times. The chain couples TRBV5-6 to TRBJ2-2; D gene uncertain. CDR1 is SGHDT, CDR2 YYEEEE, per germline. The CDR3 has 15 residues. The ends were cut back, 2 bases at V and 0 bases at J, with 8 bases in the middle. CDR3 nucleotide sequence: TGTGCCAGCAGCTTCCCAAGCACGAACACCGGGGAGCTGTTTTTT. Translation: CASSFPSTNTGELFF.

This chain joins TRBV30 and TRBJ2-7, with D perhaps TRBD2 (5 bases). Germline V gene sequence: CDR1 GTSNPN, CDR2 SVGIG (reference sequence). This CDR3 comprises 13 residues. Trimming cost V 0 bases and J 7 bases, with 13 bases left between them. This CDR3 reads CAWSVTGFGEQYF. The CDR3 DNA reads TGTGCCTGGAGTGTAACGGGGTTTGGTGAGCAGTACTTC.

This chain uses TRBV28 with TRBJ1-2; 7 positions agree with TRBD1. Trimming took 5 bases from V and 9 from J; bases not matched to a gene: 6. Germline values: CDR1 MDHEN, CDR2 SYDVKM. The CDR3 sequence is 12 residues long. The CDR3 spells CASSQTGKSYTF. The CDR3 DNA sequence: TGTGCCAGCAGTCAGACAGGGAAAAGCTACACCTTC.

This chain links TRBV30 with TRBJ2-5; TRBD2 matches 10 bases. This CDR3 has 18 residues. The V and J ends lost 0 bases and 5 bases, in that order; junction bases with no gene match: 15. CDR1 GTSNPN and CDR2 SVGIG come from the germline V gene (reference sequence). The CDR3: CAWSVVGLAGVVGETQYF. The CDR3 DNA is TGTGCCTGGAGTGTAGTGGGGCTAGCGGGAGTGGTAGGGGAGACCCAGTACTTC.

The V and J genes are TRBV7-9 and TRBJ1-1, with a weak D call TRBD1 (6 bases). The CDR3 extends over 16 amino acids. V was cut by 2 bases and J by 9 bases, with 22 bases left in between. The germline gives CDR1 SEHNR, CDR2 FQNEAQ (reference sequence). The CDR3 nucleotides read TGTGCCAGCAGCTTATATGGGTCGGCGGAAGGGGGTCAAGCTTTCTTT. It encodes CASSLYGSAEGGQAFF.

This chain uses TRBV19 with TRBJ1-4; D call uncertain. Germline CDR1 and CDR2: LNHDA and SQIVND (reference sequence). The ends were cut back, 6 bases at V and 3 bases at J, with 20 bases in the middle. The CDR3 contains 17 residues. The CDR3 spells CASRTIHTGVANEKLFF. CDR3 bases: TGTGCCAGTAGGACCATCCACACCGGGGTTGCTAATGAAAAACTGTTTTTT.

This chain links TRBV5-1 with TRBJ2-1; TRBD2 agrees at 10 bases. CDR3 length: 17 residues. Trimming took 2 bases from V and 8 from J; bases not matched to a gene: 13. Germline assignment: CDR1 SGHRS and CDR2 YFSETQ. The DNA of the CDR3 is TGCGCCAGCAGCTTAGCTAGCGGGAGAAGTAGGAAAGATGAGCAGTTCTTC. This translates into CASSLASGRSRKDEQFF.

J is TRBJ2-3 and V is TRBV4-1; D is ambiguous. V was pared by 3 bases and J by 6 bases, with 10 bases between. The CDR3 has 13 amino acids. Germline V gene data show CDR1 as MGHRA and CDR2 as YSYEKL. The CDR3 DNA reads TGCGCCAGCAGCCAGGTCCCCGGGGATACGCAGTATTTT. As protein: CASSQVPGDTQYF.

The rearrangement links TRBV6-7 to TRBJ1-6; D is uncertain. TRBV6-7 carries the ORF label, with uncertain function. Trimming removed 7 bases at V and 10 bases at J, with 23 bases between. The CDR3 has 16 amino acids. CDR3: CASITLSIWEESPLHF. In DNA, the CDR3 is TGTGCCAGCATTACCCTGAGTATATGGGAGGAGTCACCCCTCCACTTT.

CDR3: CASSPWSIPEAFF. The CDR3, as DNA: TGTGCCAGCTCACCGTGGTCGATTCCTGAAGCTTTCTTT. The V call is TRBV18, the J call TRBJ1-1; D not resolved. This CDR3 region has 13 residues. V gave up 3 bases and J gave up 6 bases, with 11 bases separating them. Germline V gene data show CDR1 as KGHSH and CDR2 as LQKENI.

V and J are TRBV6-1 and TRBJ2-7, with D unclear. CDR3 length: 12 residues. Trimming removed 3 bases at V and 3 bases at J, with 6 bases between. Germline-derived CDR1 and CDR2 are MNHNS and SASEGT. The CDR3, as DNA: TGTGCCAGCAGTGATGCGTTCTACGAGCAGTACTTC. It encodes CASSDAFYEQYF.

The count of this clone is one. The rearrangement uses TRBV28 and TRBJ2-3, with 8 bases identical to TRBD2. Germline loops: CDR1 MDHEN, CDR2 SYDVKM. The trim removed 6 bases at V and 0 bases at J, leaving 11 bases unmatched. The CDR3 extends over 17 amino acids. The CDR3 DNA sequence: TGTGCCAGCAGCGGGAGGGCCTCCGTTACTAGCACAGATACGCAGTATTTT. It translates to CASSGRASVTSTDTQYF.

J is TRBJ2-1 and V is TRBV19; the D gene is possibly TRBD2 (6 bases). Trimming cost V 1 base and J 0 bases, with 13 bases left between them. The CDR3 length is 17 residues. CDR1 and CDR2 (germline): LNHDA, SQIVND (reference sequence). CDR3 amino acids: CASSIGASASSYNEQFF. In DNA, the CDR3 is TGTGCCAGTAGTATAGGTGCTAGCGCGAGCTCCTACAATGAGCAGTTCTTC.

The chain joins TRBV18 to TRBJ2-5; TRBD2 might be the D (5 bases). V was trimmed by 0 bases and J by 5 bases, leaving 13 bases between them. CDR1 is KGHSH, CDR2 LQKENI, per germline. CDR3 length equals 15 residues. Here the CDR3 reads CASSPPLVLGETQYF. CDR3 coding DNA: TGTGCCAGCTCACCACCACTAGTTCTGGGGGAGACCCAGTACTTC.

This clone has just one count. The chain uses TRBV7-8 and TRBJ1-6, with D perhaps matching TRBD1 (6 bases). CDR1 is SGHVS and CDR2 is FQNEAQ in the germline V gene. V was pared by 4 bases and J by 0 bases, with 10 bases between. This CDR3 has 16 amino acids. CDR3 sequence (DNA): TGTGCCAGCAGCTCCCGGACAGCCTCCTATAATTCACCCCTCCACTTT. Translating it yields CASSSRTASYNSPLHF.

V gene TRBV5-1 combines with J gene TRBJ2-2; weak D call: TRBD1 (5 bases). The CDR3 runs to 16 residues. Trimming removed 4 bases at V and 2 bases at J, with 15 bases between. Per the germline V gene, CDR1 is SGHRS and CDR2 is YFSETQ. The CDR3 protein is CASSPRLGQNTGELFF. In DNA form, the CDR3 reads TGCGCCAGCAGCCCCCGATTGGGGCAAAACACCGGGGAGCTGTTTTTT.

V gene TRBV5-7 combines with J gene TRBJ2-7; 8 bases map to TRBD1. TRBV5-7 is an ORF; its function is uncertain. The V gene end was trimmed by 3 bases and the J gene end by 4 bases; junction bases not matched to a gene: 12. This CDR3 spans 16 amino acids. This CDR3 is CASSSRYGTGYYEQYF. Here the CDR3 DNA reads TGTGCCAGCAGCTCCCGATACGGGACAGGCTATTACGAGCAGTACTTC.

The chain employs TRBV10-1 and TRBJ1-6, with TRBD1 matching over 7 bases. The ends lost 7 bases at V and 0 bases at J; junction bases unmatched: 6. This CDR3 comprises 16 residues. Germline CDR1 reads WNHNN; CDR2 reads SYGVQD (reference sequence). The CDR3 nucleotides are TGCGCCAGCACCGACAGGGCCCTCTCCTATAATTCACCCCTCCACTTT. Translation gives CASTDRALSYNSPLHF.

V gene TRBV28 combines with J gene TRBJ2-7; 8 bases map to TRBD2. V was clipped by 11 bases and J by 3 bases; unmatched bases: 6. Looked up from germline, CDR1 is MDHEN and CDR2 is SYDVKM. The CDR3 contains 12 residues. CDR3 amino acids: CASGGVYYEQYF. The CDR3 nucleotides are TGTGCCTCCGGGGGGGTCTACTACGAGCAGTACTTC.

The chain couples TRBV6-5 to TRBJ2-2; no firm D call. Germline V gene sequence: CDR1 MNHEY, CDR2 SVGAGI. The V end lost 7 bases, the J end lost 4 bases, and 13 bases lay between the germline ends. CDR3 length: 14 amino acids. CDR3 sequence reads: CASTLSGGTGELFF. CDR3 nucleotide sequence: TGTGCCAGCACCCTCTCCGGTGGCACCGGGGAGCTGTTTTTT.

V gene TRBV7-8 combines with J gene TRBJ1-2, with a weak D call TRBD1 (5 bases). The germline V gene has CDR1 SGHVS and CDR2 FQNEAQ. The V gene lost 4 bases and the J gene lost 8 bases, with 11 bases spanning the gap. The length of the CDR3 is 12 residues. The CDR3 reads CASSSQGGGYTF. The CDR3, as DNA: TGTGCCAGCAGCTCGCAGGGTGGAGGCTACACCTTC.

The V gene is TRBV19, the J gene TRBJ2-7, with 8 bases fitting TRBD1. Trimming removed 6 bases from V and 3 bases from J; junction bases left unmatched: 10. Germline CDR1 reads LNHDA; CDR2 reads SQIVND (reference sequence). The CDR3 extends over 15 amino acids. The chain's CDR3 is CASSLGTGRFYEQYF. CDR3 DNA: TGTGCCAGTAGCCTCGGGACAGGCCGCTTCTACGAGCAGTACTTC.

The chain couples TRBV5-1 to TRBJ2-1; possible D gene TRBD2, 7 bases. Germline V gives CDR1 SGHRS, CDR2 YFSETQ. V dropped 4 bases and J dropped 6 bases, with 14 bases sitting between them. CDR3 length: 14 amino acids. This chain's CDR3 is CASSPGGDTNEQFF. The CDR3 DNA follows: TGCGCCAGCAGCCCTGGGGGGGACACCAATGAGCAGTTCTTC.

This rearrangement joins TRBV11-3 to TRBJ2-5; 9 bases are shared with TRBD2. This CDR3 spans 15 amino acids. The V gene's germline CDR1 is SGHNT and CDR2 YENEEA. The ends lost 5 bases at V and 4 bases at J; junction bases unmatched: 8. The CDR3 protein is CASSPPAGGRETQYF. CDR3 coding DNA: TGTGCCAGCAGCCCGCCGGCGGGAGGGCGAGAGACCCAGTACTTC.

This CDR3 is CASGSNLAGVSQEQFF. CDR3 sequence (DNA): TGTGCTAGTGGTTCGAACTTAGCGGGAGTTTCGCAGGAGCAGTTCTTC. The chain carries TRBV12-5 and TRBJ2-1, with TRBD2 matching 9 bases. V lost 4 bases, J lost 10 bases, and 14 bases stayed unmatched. The CDR3 loop spans 16 amino acids. Germline loops: CDR1 LGHNT, CDR2 FRNRAP. Complete variable domain (other parts from reference TRBV12-5 and TRBJ2-1): DARVTQTPRHKVTEMGQEVTMRCQPILGHNTVFWYRQTMMQGLELLAYFRNRAPLDDSGMPKDRFSAEMPDATLATLKIQPSEPRDSAVYFCASGSNLAGVSQEQFFGPGTRLTVL.

The CDR3 sequence is CASTTREGSYEQYF. The CDR3 DNA reads as TGTGCCAGCACTACCAGGGAAGGGTCCTACGAGCAGTACTTC. The genes are TRBV6-5 and TRBJ2-7; possibly TRBD1 for D (5 bases). The germline gives CDR1 MNHEY, CDR2 SVGAGI. Trimming pared 7 bases from V and 1 base from J, leaving 14 bases between. The CDR3 runs 14 residues.

CDR3 coding DNA: TGTGCCAGCAGCTTATTGAGTTATGGCTACACCTTC. Translation: CASSLLSYGYTF. The V and J genes are TRBV7-2 and TRBJ1-2; D gene unclear. Trimming left V 2 bases short and J 5 bases short, with 6 bases between. Per germline, CDR1 SGHTA and CDR2 FQGNSA. The CDR3 loop spans 12 amino acids.

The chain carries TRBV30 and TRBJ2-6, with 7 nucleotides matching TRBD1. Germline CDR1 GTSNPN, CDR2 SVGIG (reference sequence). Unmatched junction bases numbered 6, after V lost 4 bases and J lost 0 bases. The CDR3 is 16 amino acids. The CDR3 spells CAWNKQGRSGANVLTF. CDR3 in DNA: TGTGCCTGGAACAAACAGGGGCGCTCTGGGGCCAACGTCCTGACTTTC.

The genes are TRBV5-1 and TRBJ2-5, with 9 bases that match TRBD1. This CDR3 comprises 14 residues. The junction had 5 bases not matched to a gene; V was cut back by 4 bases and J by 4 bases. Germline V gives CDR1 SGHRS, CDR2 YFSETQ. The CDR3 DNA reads TGCGCCAGCAGCCAAGGACAGGGGATAGAGACCCAGTACTTC. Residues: CASSQGQGIETQYF.

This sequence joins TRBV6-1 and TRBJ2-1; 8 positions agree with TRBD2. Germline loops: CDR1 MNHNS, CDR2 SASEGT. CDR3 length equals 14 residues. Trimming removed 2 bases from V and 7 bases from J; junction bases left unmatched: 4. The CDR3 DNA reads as TGTGCCAGCAGTGAATTACTAGCGGCTAATGAGCAGTTCTTC. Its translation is CASSELLAANEQFF.

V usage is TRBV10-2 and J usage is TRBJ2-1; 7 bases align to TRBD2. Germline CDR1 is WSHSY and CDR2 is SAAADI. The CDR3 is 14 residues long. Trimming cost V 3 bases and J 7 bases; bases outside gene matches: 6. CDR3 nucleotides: TGCGCCAGCAGTGATTTCAGCGGGAAAAATGAGCAGTTCTTC. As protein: CASSDFSGKNEQFF.

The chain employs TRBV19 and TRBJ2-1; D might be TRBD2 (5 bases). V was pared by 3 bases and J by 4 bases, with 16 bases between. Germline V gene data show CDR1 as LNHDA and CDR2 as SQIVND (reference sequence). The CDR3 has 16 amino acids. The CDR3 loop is CASSMKSRGLYNEQFF. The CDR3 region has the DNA TGTGCCAGTAGTATGAAAAGTAGAGGGCTGTACAATGAGCAGTTCTTC.